Listed below are T cell receptor beta chains from one sample, sequenced in a study of T cell repertoires in cytomegalovirus infection. MiXCR was run by TCRdb on the reads, yielding one entry per CDR3 protein. The table includes just under 300,000 distinct CDR3 sequences, approximately 10% detected once. The specimen was PBMCs. Receptors originate from a human donor in good health (CMV status not recorded). Some clones in this sample may be carry-over from other donors' samples. Each CDR3 is given with its conserved first and last residue. A D gene is named only where the DNA matches it firmly. The size field is filled for only some rows; it gives once, few, many or a size class.

abundance	v_gene	len	d_gene	j_gene	CDR3nt	CDR3aa
many	TRBV2	15	TRBD1	TRBJ1-1	TGTGCCAGCAGTGAATTTGGCAGGGGGGGTACTGAAGCTTTCTTT	CASSEFGRGGTEAFF
many	TRBV7-2	11	-	TRBJ1-2	TGTGCCAGCAGCTCGGCAGGGCTTTACACCTTC	CASSSAGLYTF
many	TRBV28	13	-	TRBJ1-4	TGTGCCAGCAAGGAGGGAACTAATGAAAAACTGTTTTTT	CASKEGTNEKLFF
many	TRBV10-3	16	TRBD2	TRBJ2-2	TGTGCCATCAAAGGAGGCGGGGGGGCCCCCACCGGGGAGCTGTTTTTT	CAIKGGGGAPTGELFF
many	TRBV28	14	-	TRBJ2-5	TGTGCCAGCAGAACCCTACAGGGCTCCAAGACCCAGTACTTC	CASRTLQGSKTQYF
many	TRBV6-1	14	-	TRBJ2-3	TGTGCCAATAAAGGGGGGGCGGGCACAGATACGCAGTATTTT	CANKGGAGTDTQYF
many	TRBV6-6	11	-	TRBJ2-1	TGTGCCAGCAGTTATGGGGCTGAGCAGTTCTTC	CASSYGAEQFF
many	TRBV24-1	16	TRBD2	TRBJ2-1	TGTGCCACCAGTGATTTTAGCGGGGGGAACTACAATGAGCAGTTCTTC	CATSDFSGGNYNEQFF
-	TRBV5-1	13	-	TRBJ1-2	TGCGCCAGCAGCTTCGACAGGATCTATGGCTACACCTTC	CASSFDRIYGYTF
-	TRBV4-2	16	TRBD1	TRBJ2-2	TGTGCCAGCAGCCAAGAAGGGGGCAGCATCACCGGGGAGCTGTTTTTT	CASSQEGGSITGELFF
many	TRBV7-2	14	-	TRBJ2-7	TGTGCCAGCAGCTTAGGAGGGGTTGTCTACGAGCAGTACTTC	CASSLGGVVYEQYF
many	TRBV9	16	-	TRBJ2-6	TGTGCCAGCAGCTTCGGCCTCCGGCCGAGTGGCAACGTCCTGACTTTC	CASSFGLRPSGNVLTF
many	TRBV7-9	18	TRBD1	TRBJ2-3	TGTGCCAGCAGCTTAAACTCTCTCACAGGGGGTAGCACAGATACGCAGTATTTT	CASSLNSLTGGSTDTQYF
many	TRBV7-8	15	-	TRBJ2-5	TGTGCCAGCAGCCCGGGGGACGGCGTACGAGAGACCCAGTACTTC	CASSPGDGVRETQYF
many	TRBV29-1	11	-	TRBJ1-1	TGCAGCGTACCAGAGAACACTGAAGCTTTCTTT	CSVPENTEAFF
many	TRBV20-1	14	TRBD1	TRBJ2-2	TGCAGTGCTAGTTTCGGGACAGGGTCCGGGGAGCTGTTTTTT	CSASFGTGSGELFF
many	TRBV11-2	16	TRBD1	TRBJ2-2	TGTGCCAGCAGCTCACCGACAGGGGGAAACACCGGGGAGCTGTTTTTT	CASSSPTGGNTGELFF
many	TRBV28	14	-	TRBJ1-5	TGTGCCAGCAGTGCGGGGGATAGCAATCAGCCCCAGCATTTT	CASSAGDSNQPQHF
many	TRBV7-2	16	-	TRBJ2-1	TGTGCCAGCAGCCATGACCCCGCCCCGGGGGTCCATGAGCAGTTCTTC	CASSHDPAPGVHEQFF
many	TRBV7-3	16	-	TRBJ1-3	TGTGCCAGCAGCTTAGGCCGGACAACCTCTGGAAACACCATATATTTT	CASSLGRTTSGNTIYF
many	TRBV7-2	15	TRBD1	TRBJ2-3	TGTGCCAGCAGGGAGGGACAGGGGAGGGTAGATACGCAGTATTTT	CASREGQGRVDTQYF
-	TRBV7-9	17	TRBD2	TRBJ2-3	TGTGCCAGCAGCCCGTCCGAGCGGGAGTACCGCACAGATACGCAGTATTTT	CASSPSEREYRTDTQYF
few	TRBV4-2	15	-	TRBJ2-3	TGTGCCAGCAGCCAAGATGGGGGCCCCACAGATACGCAGTATTTT	CASSQDGGPTDTQYF
few	TRBV20-1	15	TRBD1	TRBJ1-5	TGCAGTGCTCCCCCGGCAGGGGGCTGGAATCAGCCCCAGCATTTT	CSAPPAGGWNQPQHF
-	TRBV20-1	14	-	TRBJ2-2	TGCAGTGCTAGAGTGAACCACCGCACCGGGGAGCTGTTTTTT	CSARVNHRTGELFF
-	TRBV20-1	16	TRBD2	TRBJ2-5	TGCAGTGCATCGGGACTAGCGGGGGACCCTGGGGAGACCCAGTACTTC	CSASGLAGDPGETQYF
many	TRBV6-2/TRBV6-3	15	TRBD2	TRBJ2-1	TGTGCCAGCAGTCCACTAGCGCGAACCTACAATGAGCAGTTCTTC	CASSPLARTYNEQFF
few	TRBV29-1	14	TRBD1	TRBJ2-5	TGCAGCGTTGACGACAGGGTAAAGAGGCAGACCCAGTACTTC	CSVDDRVKRQTQYF
-	TRBV5-4	16	-	TRBJ2-1	TGTGCCAGCAGCTTTAAAGGGGCCGTCTCCTACAATGAGCAGTTCTTC	CASSFKGAVSYNEQFF
many	TRBV5-1	13	-	TRBJ2-5	TGCGCCAGCAGCCCTGATCGGGTGGAGACCCAGTACTTC	CASSPDRVETQYF
many	TRBV6-1	12	-	TRBJ2-5	TGTGCCAGCAGTGAAGAAGAGACAACCCAGTACTTC	CASSEEETTQYF
many	TRBV9	15	TRBD2	TRBJ2-5	TGTGCCAGCAGCGTCACCTGGACTAGCCAAGAGACCCAGTACTTC	CASSVTWTSQETQYF
few	TRBV20-1	14	-	TRBJ1-3	TGCAGTGCTCTCCTTAAGGGATCTGGAAACACCATATATTTT	CSALLKGSGNTIYF
many	TRBV2	15	TRBD1	TRBJ1-5	TGTGCCAGCCGGGACAGGGCATTTTCCAATCAGCCCCAGCATTTT	CASRDRAFSNQPQHF
many	TRBV6-5	18	-	TRBJ2-1	TGTGCCAGCAGTTACTCGAGATACGGGGGAACCTCCTACAATGAGCAGTTCTTC	CASSYSRYGGTSYNEQFF
-	TRBV29-1	14	-	TRBJ1-2	TGCAGCGGGGGATCAGGACAGCTGAACTATGGCTACACCTTC	CSGGSGQLNYGYTF
many	TRBV7-9	16	-	TRBJ2-5	TGTGCCAGCAGCACCAAAGGGAGGGGGAGTCAAGAGACCCAGTACTTC	CASSTKGRGSQETQYF
many	TRBV20-1	12	-	TRBJ1-1	TGCAGTGCTAGAAATACAGGGACTGAAGCTTTCTTT	CSARNTGTEAFF
many	TRBV6-2/TRBV6-3	14	-	TRBJ2-7	TGTGCCAGCAGTCCTCCGGGCCGGGGGTACGAGCAGTACTTC	CASSPPGRGYEQYF
many	TRBV28	15	TRBD1	TRBJ1-6	TGTGCCAGCAGTGGGACAGGGTTAGGTAATTCACCCCTCCACTTT	CASSGTGLGNSPLHF
many	TRBV6-5	14	-	TRBJ1-5	TGTGCCAGCAAGCAGGACAGTAGCAATCAGCCCCAGCATTTT	CASKQDSSNQPQHF
many	TRBV6-5	15	-	TRBJ2-3	TGTGCCAGCAGTCCCCGCCCGAGTAGCACAGATACGCAGTATTTT	CASSPRPSSTDTQYF
-	TRBV20-1	14	TRBD1	TRBJ1-1	TGCAGTGCTAGAGACCCGACAGGGAGGACTGAAGCTTTCTTT	CSARDPTGRTEAFF
-	TRBV5-1	13	-	TRBJ2-1	TGCGCCAGCAGCTTTTACAATACGAATGAGCAGTTCTTC	CASSFYNTNEQFF
many	TRBV28	15	TRBD1	TRBJ2-1	TGTGCCAGCAGTTTAAGCGACAGGGGTCACAATGAGCAGTTCTTC	CASSLSDRGHNEQFF
many	TRBV6-2/TRBV6-3	14	TRBD2	TRBJ2-2	TGTGCCAGCCGACGGGGGGGAGACACCGGGGAGCTGTTTTTT	CASRRGGDTGELFF
many	TRBV10-2	14	TRBD1	TRBJ1-2	TGCGCCAGCAGTGACCTGGACAGGGGGGAAGGCTACACCTTC	CASSDLDRGEGYTF
many	TRBV6-2/TRBV6-3	12	-	TRBJ1-2	TGTGCCAGCAGTTACGCAAGCGGTGGCTACACCTTC	CASSYASGGYTF
few	TRBV20-1	15	-	TRBJ1-1	TGCAGTGCTAGAGACTATGGGGGGGCGAGAACTGAAGCTTTCTTT	CSARDYGGARTEAFF
many	TRBV20-1	14	-	TRBJ1-5	TGCAGTGCTAGAAAAGGATCTGATAATCAGCCCCAGCATTTT	CSARKGSDNQPQHF
many	TRBV29-1	14	TRBD1	TRBJ1-1	TGCAGCGTTGATAGACAGGGAGCGTACACTGAAGCTTTCTTT	CSVDRQGAYTEAFF
many	TRBV5-4	15	TRBD2	TRBJ2-5	TGTGCCAGCAGCGGTAGCGGGGGGGCCTTGGAGACCCAGTACTTC	CASSGSGGALETQYF